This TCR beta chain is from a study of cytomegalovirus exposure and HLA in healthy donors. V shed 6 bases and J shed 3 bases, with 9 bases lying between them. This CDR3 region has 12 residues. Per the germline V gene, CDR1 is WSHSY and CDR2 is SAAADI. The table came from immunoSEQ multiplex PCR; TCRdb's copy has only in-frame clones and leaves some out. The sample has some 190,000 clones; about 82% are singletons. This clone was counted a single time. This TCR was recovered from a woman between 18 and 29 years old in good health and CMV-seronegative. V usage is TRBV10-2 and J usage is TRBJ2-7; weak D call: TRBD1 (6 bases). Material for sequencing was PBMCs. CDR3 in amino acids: CASSGQYYEQYF. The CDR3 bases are TGCGCCAGCAGCGGACAGTACTACGAGCAGTACTTC.